This T cell receptor beta chain stems from a study of cytotoxic CD8 clonotypes in ibrutinib-treated CLL. The assay was immunoSEQ multiplex PCR, and TCRdb's table has in-frame clones only and misses some. The sample shows around 330,000 clones, roughly 70% of them seen only once. V was pared by 0 bases and J by 5 bases, with 7 bases between. The CDR3 totals 13 residues. The germline CDR1 and CDR2 sequences are KGHSH and LQKENI. This clone was seen a handful of times. Material: PBMCs, obtained after 36 months of ibrutinib treatment. The chain employs TRBV18 and TRBJ2-5; the D is unclear. The receptor comes from a human donor with chronic lymphocytic leukemia. The CDR3 loop reads CASSPPSVETQYF. The CDR3 DNA sequence: TGTGCCAGCTCACCACCGTCTGTGGAGACCCAGTACTTC.